These 21 T cell receptor beta chains share one sample of origin, sequenced in a study of cytomegalovirus exposure and HLA in healthy donors. Vbeta (60) and Jbeta (13) primers were used in the PCR. The table came from immunoSEQ multiplex PCR; TCRdb's copy has only in-frame clones and leaves some out. The sample lists 150,000 to 200,000 clones; roughly 78% were seen once. Sequencing input: PBMCs. These receptors all come from a man aged 35-49 years in good health and CMV-seropositive.

This chain joins TRBV7-9 and TRBJ1-2, with 8 bases identical to TRBD1. With 6 bases clipped from V and 8 bases from J, the junction kept 5 bases outside the gene matches. Germline CDR1 and CDR2: SEHNR and FQNEAQ (reference sequence). This CDR3 spans 12 amino acids. The CDR3, as DNA: TGTGCCAGCAGTTCCGACAGGGGAGGCTACACCTTC. It is translated as CASSSDRGGYTF.

The V gene is TRBV7-9, the J gene TRBJ2-7; 9 bases agree with TRBD1. This CDR3 region has 16 residues. J gave up 3 bases and V 4 bases, and 10 bases lay outside the gene matches. CDR1 SEHNR and CDR2 FQNEAQ come from the germline V gene (reference sequence). The CDR3 spells CASSSRDREGYYEQYF. DNA for the CDR3: TGTGCCAGCAGCTCCCGGGACAGGGAGGGTTACTACGAGCAGTACTTC. The complete variable domain, with remaining parts taken from reference TRBV7-9 and TRBJ2-7, reads DTGVSQNPRHKITKRGQNVTFRCDPISEHNRLYWYRQTLGQGPEFLTYFQNEAQLEKSRLLSDRFSAERPKGSFSTLEIQRTEQGDSAMYLCASSSRDREGYYEQYFGPGTRLTVT.

A remark on this clone: Other DNA sequences from this sample encode an identical CDR3 as well. The V and J genes are TRBV5-1 and TRBJ2-7; a weak D match, TRBD1 (6 bases). CDR3 length: 13 residues. V was cut by 4 bases and J by 0 bases, with 8 bases left in between. CDR1 SGHRS and CDR2 YFSETQ come from the germline V gene. The DNA of the CDR3 is TGCGCCAGCAGCCGGGACACCTCCTACGAGCAGTACTTC. Translated: CASSRDTSYEQYF.

Only a few counts were recorded for this clone. The CDR3 protein is CASSSEGTVLIAKNIQYF. Here the CDR3 DNA reads TGTGCCAGCAGTTCCGAGGGGACAGTTCTGATAGCCAAAAACATTCAGTACTTC. This sequence joins TRBV2 and TRBJ2-4; TRBD1 aligns across 7 bases. V lost 5 bases, J lost 0 bases, and 13 bases stayed unmatched. The CDR3 sequence is 18 residues long. Germline CDR1 SNHLY, CDR2 FYNNEI.

The J gene is TRBJ1-1, the V gene TRBV18; no definite D call. Trimming removed 6 bases from V and 0 bases from J, with 8 bases in between. This CDR3 contains 13 residues. Germline CDR1 KGHSH, CDR2 LQKENI. For the CDR3, the DNA is TGTGCCAGCTCCCCCGAGATGAACACTGAAGCTTTCTTT. Translation: CASSPEMNTEAFF.

The V and J genes are TRBV18 and TRBJ2-5; TRBD1 agrees at 8 bases. The DNA end favors TRBJ2-7, so the J call may be wrong. Germline V gene lookup returns CDR1 KGHSH and CDR2 LQKENI. This CDR3 has 14 residues. The DNA of the CDR3 is TGTGCCAGCTCACCGGGACAGGTTTCCTACGAGCAGTACTTC. Translated, it gives CASSPGQVSYEQYF.

The chain carries TRBV25-1 and TRBJ2-7; tentatively, D is TRBD2 (6 bases). The germline gives CDR1 MGHDK, CDR2 SYGVNS. The CDR3 consists of 14 residues. The V end was cut by 2 bases, the J end by 0 bases, with 8 bases between. The CDR3 region has the DNA TGTGCCAGCAGTGAAGGAGGGTACTCCTACGAGCAGTACTTC. It translates to CASSEGGYSYEQYF.

Only a few counts were recorded for this clone. CDR3 sequence: CASSLEGRGSTDTQYF. CDR3 DNA sequence: TGTGCCAGCAGCTTAGAAGGCCGGGGGAGCACAGATACGCAGTATTTT. J is TRBJ2-3 and V is TRBV7-2; D perhaps matches TRBD2 (6 bases). Germline V gene sequence: CDR1 SGHTA, CDR2 FQGNSA. Between the trimmed V and J ends, which lost 1 base and 0 bases, there was a span of 11 bases. This CDR3 region has 16 residues.

This chain uses TRBV30 with TRBJ2-7, with 7 bases lining up with TRBD1. Germline trimming cut 5 bases from V and 2 bases from J; bases unmatched to any gene: 9. Germline values: CDR1 GTSNPN, CDR2 SVGIG (reference sequence). This CDR3 spans 14 amino acids. This CDR3 is CAWDSQGTAYEQYF. In DNA form, the CDR3 reads TGTGCCTGGGATAGTCAGGGGACAGCCTACGAGCAGTACTTC.

V gene TRBV4-2 combines with J gene TRBJ1-2; 8 bases align to TRBD1. The CDR3 has 14 amino acids. Germline V lookup: CDR1 LGHNA, CDR2 YNFKEQ. The V segment lost 2 bases and the J segment 3 bases; nucleotides outside the gene matches: 2. CDR3 in DNA: TGTGCCAGCAGCCAACAGGGGGCCGACTATGGCTACACCTTC. Its translation is CASSQQGADYGYTF.

The J gene is TRBJ1-1, the V gene TRBV6-5; the match to TRBD1 covers 7 bases. The germline V gene encodes CDR1 MNHEY and CDR2 SVGAGI. V lost 6 bases and J lost 2; bases outside the gene matches: 6. The CDR3 totals 14 residues. The CDR3 DNA reads TGTGCCAGCAGCCTAAACAGGGGTAACACTGAAGCTTTCTTT. It yields the protein CASSLNRGNTEAFF.

The chain carries TRBV6-4 and TRBJ2-6; D is possibly TRBD2 (7 bases). Trimming took 4 bases from V and 2 from J, leaving 12 bases between them. CDR3 length: 16 residues. Germline-derived CDR1 and CDR2 are MRHNA and SNTAGT. The CDR3 reads CASSGRGGAGANVLTF. The CDR3 DNA sequence: TGTGCCAGCAGTGGAAGGGGGGGGGCTGGGGCCAACGTCCTGACTTTC.

The table lists this clone with a count of one. The sample carries other DNA sequences with the same CDR3. The V gene is TRBV5-4, the J gene TRBJ2-3; TRBD2 agrees at 8 bases. The CDR3 length is 15 residues. Losses at the gene ends were 1 base for V and 5 bases for J; bases not matched to a gene: 6. Germline CDR1 reads SGHNT; CDR2 reads YYREEE (reference sequence). Here the CDR3 DNA reads TGTGCCAGCAGCTTGACGGCGGGGGGAAAAGATACGCAGTATTTT. Protein sequence: CASSLTAGGKDTQYF.

The chain recombines TRBV7-9 with TRBJ1-2, with TRBD1 matching 11 bases. The CDR3 has 15 amino acids. V dropped 4 bases and J dropped 8; count of bases not matched to a gene: 9. CDR1 SEHNR and CDR2 FQNEAQ come from the germline V gene (reference sequence). CDR3: CASSSPGQGASGYTF. CDR3 coding DNA: TGTGCCAGCAGCTCCCCCGGACAGGGGGCGAGCGGCTACACCTTC.

As for this clone: Other DNA variants within this sample encode the same CDR3. V and J are TRBV5-6 and TRBJ2-7, with 11 bases that match TRBD1. J lost 3 bases, V lost 5 bases, and 13 bases had no gene match. The germline V gene has CDR1 SGHDT and CDR2 YYEEEE. The CDR3 has 17 residues. The CDR3 DNA follows: TGTGCCAGCAGTTCAGGGAAAAGGACAGGGGGCGTCTACGAGCAGTACTTC. Its translation is CASSSGKRTGGVYEQYF.

The chain employs TRBV4-1 and TRBJ1-3; no definite D call. V dropped 2 bases and J dropped 0 bases, with 8 bases sitting between them. This CDR3 has 15 residues. Germline CDR1 is MGHRA and CDR2 is YSYEKL. CDR3 DNA sequence: TGCGCCAGCAGCCAATGGGAGAGCTCTGGAAACACCATATATTTT. This codes for CASSQWESSGNTIYF.

The V call is TRBV5-6, the J call TRBJ2-3; tentative D call: TRBD2 (6 bases). Between the trimmed V and J ends, which lost 2 bases and 2 bases, there was a span of 12 bases. The CDR3 has 15 amino acids. CDR1 and CDR2 from the germline V gene are SGHDT and YYEEEE. The CDR3 loop reads CASSLLALSTDTQYF. The CDR3 DNA reads TGTGCCAGCAGCTTACTAGCTCTTTCCACAGATACGCAGTATTTT.

This chain links TRBV7-9 with TRBJ1-5; D may be TRBD1 (6 bases). This CDR3 region has 14 residues. Germline loops: CDR1 SEHNR, CDR2 FQNEAQ (reference sequence). V lost 6 bases, J lost 1 base, and 10 bases lay in between. Here the CDR3 reads CASSRDRSNQPQHF. CDR3 sequence (DNA): TGTGCCAGCAGTCGTGACAGGAGCAATCAGCCCCAGCATTTT.

This chain connects TRBV11-2 to TRBJ2-2; D remains ambiguous. Germline V gives CDR1 SGHAT, CDR2 FQNNGV. The CDR3 sequence is 13 residues long. The germline V and J ends were trimmed by 5 bases and 4 bases, with 8 bases remaining between them. In DNA form, the CDR3 reads TGTGCCAGCAGCGAGGAAGTCACCGGGGAGCTGTTTTTT. Its protein is CASSEEVTGELFF. The full variable domain, its missing parts supplied by reference TRBV11-2 and TRBJ2-2, is EAGVAQSPRYKIIEKRQSVAFWCNPISGHATLYWYQQILGQGPKLLIQFQNNGVVDDSQLPKDRFSAERLKGVDSTLKIQPAKLEDSAVYLCASSEEVTGELFFGEGSRLTVL.

V gene TRBV4-3 combines with J gene TRBJ1-4; perhaps TRBD1 as D (6 bases). The CDR3 loop spans 15 amino acids. V gave up 6 bases and J gave up 6 bases, with 17 bases separating them. Looked up from germline, CDR1 is LGHNA and CDR2 is YSLEER. Here the CDR3 reads CASSPQGSGYEKLFF. The CDR3 nucleotides read TGCGCCAGCAGTCCCCAGGGGAGTGGGTATGAAAAACTGTTTTTT.

The rearrangement uses TRBV7-3 and TRBJ1-1, with a tentative D call TRBD1 (6 bases). This CDR3 is built from 13 residues. Trimming stripped 5 bases from V and 4 bases from J, with 11 bases between. CDR1 is SGHTA, CDR2 FQGTGA, per germline. CDR3 coding DNA: TGTGCCAGCAGCCCAGGGGTCGGCACTGAAGCTTTCTTT. This encodes CASSPGVGTEAFF.